The sample holds a few counts of the clone carrying this T cell receptor (beta chain). The antigen is unknown. This entry belongs to a study of cytomegalovirus exposure and HLA in healthy donors. Study in general: Unique TCRs numbering some 80 million, obtained from HLA-typed donors, made up an early data release. Study outcomes and limitations: Sequencing artifact likely explains a cluster of highly shared sequence variants.

Germline assignment: CDR1 SGHNT and CDR2 YYREEE (reference sequence). The V end was cut by 0 bases, the J end by 4 bases, with 16 bases between. There are 16 residues in the CDR3. In the PCR, 60 Vbeta and 13 Jbeta primers were used. Profiling relied on immunoSEQ multiplex PCR, and the TCRdb table lists in-frame clones only, not all of them. Here the sample spans about 110,000 clones, about 90% being singletons. The sequence came from a man aged 35 to 55 in good health and CMV-seronegative. Material: PBMCs. The chain joins TRBV5-4 to TRBJ1-1; D unresolved. This chain's CDR3 is CASSLEAARRVTEAFF. The CDR3 nucleotides read TGTGCCAGCAGCTTGGAGGCGGCCAGACGGGTCACTGAAGCTTTCTTT.